This TCR beta chain was sequenced during a study of shared clonotypes between healthy human individuals. Germline V lookup: CDR1 MDHEN, CDR2 SYDVKM. The CDR3 has 16 residues. V shed 6 bases and J shed 4 bases, with 21 bases lying between them. Sequencing was performed with immunoSEQ multiplex PCR; in TCRdb, only in-frame clones are kept and a portion is missing. Among approximately 1.4 million clones, nearly 99% were seen once, and the ten largest hold about 0.45%. The J gene is TRBJ1-1, the V gene TRBV28; tentative D call: TRBD1 (5 bases). This sequence originates from a man aged 25-40 years in good health. Sequenced input: naive CD4+ T cells sorted from blood. Subset given: CD45RA+ positively selected. The chain's CDR3 is CASSPREVRVRTEAFF. CDR3 DNA: TGTGCCAGCAGCCCGCGGGAAGTCAGGGTGCGCACTGAAGCTTTCTTT.